Below are 10 T cell receptor beta chains sequenced from a single sample in a study of blood T cell repertoires in COVID-19. Assay used: immunoSEQ multiplex PCR; TCRdb lists only in-frame clones, some missing. The sample has some 160,000 clones, 80% seen once; the top ten hold approximately 3.6%. Sequencing was performed on PBMCs or T cells enriched from blood (not recorded which). The receptors were gathered from a woman aged 55-69 years who had recovered from COVID-19.

In its sample, this clone was seen once. The J gene is TRBJ1-3, the V gene TRBV21-1; TRBD1 is the table's D call, not checked against the DNA. TRBV21-1 is assigned pseudogene status. The CDR3 length is 17 residues. The DNA of the CDR3 is TGTGCCAGCAGCGGGACAGCGGCTCCTTCCTCTGGAAACACCATATATTTT. Protein: CASSGTAAPSSGNTIYF.

V gene TRBV5-6 combines with J gene TRBJ2-3, with a possible D match to TRBD2 (5 bases). This CDR3 is built from 14 residues. Germline V lookup: CDR1 SGHDT, CDR2 YYEEEE. V was trimmed by 2 bases and J by 2 bases, leaving 9 bases between them. The CDR3 here is CASSFREPTDTQYF. CDR3 DNA sequence: TGTGCCAGCAGCTTCCGGGAACCCACAGATACGCAGTATTTT.

The rearrangement uses TRBV6-5 and TRBJ1-2; 7 positions match TRBD1. V gave up 6 bases and J gave up 6 bases; unmatched junction bases: 7. Germline values: CDR1 MNHEY, CDR2 SVGAGI. The CDR3 totals 13 residues. CDR3 amino acids: CASSQGVGNGYTF. Here the CDR3 DNA reads TGTGCCAGCAGCCAGGGGGTTGGGAATGGCTACACCTTC.

This chain uses TRBV12-5 with TRBJ2-5; 7 positions match TRBD1. V lost 1 base, J lost 5 bases, and 4 bases stayed unmatched. There are 14 residues in the CDR3. Per the germline V gene, CDR1 is LGHNT and CDR2 is FRNRAP. CDR3 coding DNA: TGTGCTAGTGGTTTGGGACAGGGTAGGGAGACCCAGTACTTC. It specifies CASGLGQGRETQYF.

This chain joins TRBV5-1 and TRBJ2-4; 8 positions agree with TRBD2. The V gene end was trimmed by 2 bases and the J gene end by 5 bases; junction bases not matched to a gene: 3. This CDR3 is built from 14 residues. Germline V gene data show CDR1 as SGHRS and CDR2 as YFSETQ. The CDR3 coding sequence is TGCGCCAGCAGCTTTCTCGGGGGGGAAAACATTCAGTACTTC. As protein: CASSFLGGENIQYF.

This chain joins TRBV19 and TRBJ1-2; D not certain. The V end was cut by 6 bases, the J end by 8 bases, with 16 bases between. The germline gives CDR1 LNHDA, CDR2 SQIVND (reference sequence). This CDR3 contains 13 residues. The CDR3 DNA reads as TGTGCCAGTAGAGACACGGGGTACGGGGGCTACACCTTC. It specifies CASRDTGYGGYTF.

V usage is TRBV2 and J usage is TRBJ2-7; no firm D call. This CDR3 region has 11 residues. The germline V gene encodes CDR1 SNHLY and CDR2 FYNNEI. V was pared by 5 bases and J by 5 bases, with 7 bases between. CDR3: CASSNSNEQYF. The CDR3 DNA sequence: TGTGCCAGCAGTAACTCGAACGAGCAGTACTTC.

In the case of this clone: An end of the junction does not agree with germline; a read error may underlie this. This chain uses TRBV29-1 with TRBJ1-6; 8 positions agree with TRBD1. This CDR3 spans 13 amino acids. CDR1 and CDR2 from the germline V gene are SQVTM and ANQGSEA. CDR3 in amino acids: CSVEGQGGSPLHF. CDR3 DNA sequence: TGCAGCGTGGAAGGACAGGGTGGATCACCCCTCCACTTT. The full variable domain, rest sourced from reference TRBV29-1 and TRBJ1-6, is SAVISQKPSRDICQRGTSLTIQCQVDSQVTMMFWYRQQPGQSLTLIATANQGSEATYESGFVIDKFPISRPNLTFSTLTVSNMSPEDSSIYLCSVEGQGGSPLHFGNGTRLTVT.

The rearrangement joins TRBV19 to TRBJ2-5, with 8 bases matching TRBD2. CDR1 and CDR2 from the germline V gene are LNHDA and SQIVND (reference sequence). The CDR3 contains 12 residues. The junction had 1 base not matched to a gene; V was cut back by 5 bases and J by 5 bases. CDR3 sequence reads: CASSREGETQYF. The CDR3 nucleotides read TGTGCCAGTAGTCGGGAGGGGGAGACCCAGTACTTC.

The rearrangement joins TRBV3-1 (or the pseudogene TRBV3-2) to TRBJ2-7; the D gene is possibly TRBD1 (5 bases). The CDR3 has 14 residues. V was trimmed by 4 bases and J by 1 base, leaving 11 bases between them. Germline V gene data show CDR1 as LGHDT and CDR2 as YNNKEL (reference sequence). The CDR3 nucleotides read TGTGCCAGCAGCCCCGCGCGGACATCCTACGAGCAGTACTTC. As protein: CASSPARTSYEQYF.